This TCR beta chain is drawn from a study of T cell responses to AZD1222 COVID-19 vaccine. As for the study in general: Second-dose timings of about 4 or about 12 weeks were pooled.

The sample holds a few counts of this clone. TCRdb's copy holds only in-frame clones and misses some; the assay was immunoSEQ multiplex PCR. The sample shows 65,000 to 80,000 clones, roughly nine tenths of them seen only once. Germline CDR1 reads LGHDT; CDR2 reads YNNKEL (reference sequence). The CDR3 runs to 16 residues. Trimming removed 4 bases at V and 0 bases at J, with 10 bases between. The starting material was peripheral blood, obtained on day 0 of AZD1222 vaccination. The TCR sequence derives from an adult in good health. The chain recombines TRBV3-1 (or the pseudogene TRBV3-2) with TRBJ2-6, with D perhaps TRBD1 (6 bases). This CDR3 reads CASSLTGLSGANVLTF. CDR3 nucleotide sequence: TGTGCCAGCAGCCTCACAGGGCTCTCTGGGGCCAACGTCCTGACTTTC.